Listed below are T cell receptor beta chains from one sample, sequenced in a study of response to subunit inactivated influenza vaccine. Using its own MiXCR run on the RT-PCR reads, TCRdb lists one record per CDR3 protein. The table includes about 610,000 distinct CDR3 sequences, 14% detected once. The starting material was PBMCs from blood, obtained roughly 12 days after vaccination. Receptors were obtained from a man between 45 and 60 years old who received an inactivated influenza vaccine. The conserved cysteine and the conserved F or W are not part of the CDR3 here. The D gene is left open where the match is weak.

D gene	V gene	J gene	CDR3 protein
-	TRBV5-5	TRBJ2-2	ASSQPWGLNTGELF
TRBD1	TRBV19	TRBJ2-3	ASSPTYRGDTQY
-	TRBV20-1	TRBJ2-2	SARERVLTNTGELF
TRBD1	TRBV14	TRBJ1-2	ASSPPDRAYSGYT
-	TRBV30	TRBJ2-7	AWGPKGYEQY
TRBD2	TRBV4-2	TRBJ2-1	ASSQALLAGWEEQF
TRBD1	TRBV5-1	TRBJ1-2	ASSPDQGAYYGYT
-	TRBV7-6	TRBJ1-5	ASSITVSNQPQH
TRBD2	TRBV20-1	TRBJ2-1	SARVSGLQYNEQF
-	TRBV3-1	TRBJ2-3	ASSQDSWRSQY
TRBD2	TRBV4-2	TRBJ2-1	ASSGLLAARGEQF
TRBD1	TRBV27	TRBJ1-6	ASTVSLRGRGPYPLH
-	TRBV7-2	TRBJ1-1	ASSLSSTEAF
-	TRBV19	TRBJ2-6	ASSTRGARANVLT
-	TRBV12-3/TRBV12-4	TRBJ1-2	ASSLEGRRYGYT
TRBD1	TRBV12-3/TRBV12-4	TRBJ1-2	ASSRDRGLGGYT
-	TRBV12-3/TRBV12-4	TRBJ1-1	ASHEDIIYTEAF
-	TRBV5-5	TRBJ2-2	ASSRHNTGELF
TRBD2	TRBV7-7	TRBJ2-2	ASSPSSGAANTGELF
TRBD2	TRBV11-2	TRBJ2-1	ASSLGSGTYNEQF
-	TRBV12-3/TRBV12-4	TRBJ2-7	ASSLRDLTYEQY